These 5 T cell receptor beta chains came from one sample sequenced in a study of vaccination effects on CD4 cells after COVID-19 (dated 2022 in TCRdb). The method behind the library was the immunoSEQ multiplex PCR assay. What TCRdb holds here is the immuneACCESS table cut down to in-frame rearrangements. Part of the clones is not present; checked against another copy, under half of the missing clones reflect an unresolved V gene, and the others are unexplained. The table for this sample lists nearly 30,000 clones; roughly 80% of them were counted only once. The top ten clonotypes cover roughly 14% of the sample. In the ViraFEST assay, PBMC were stimulated with viral peptide pools, and antigen-specific CD4+ T cell clonotypes were then identified by expansion using TCR sequencing. After approximately eleven days of culture, CD4+ T cells were isolated with the EasySep CD4+ T cell isolation kit. Two doses of either the BNT162b2 or the mRNA-1273 mRNA SARS-CoV-2 vaccine were administered to participants.

These receptors lack a known antigen. The material sequenced was CD4+ T cells from PBMCs cultured with HCoV-229E spike peptides, taken after COVID-19 vaccination. This specimen's cell subset or site label, interpreted: HCoV-229E spike overlapping peptide pool stimulation. The receptors shown here come from a human donor who received a COVID-19 vaccine.

This clone was seen only once. The chain recombines TRBV18 with TRBJ2-5; possible D gene TRBD2, 5 bases. The V gene's germline CDR1 is KGHSH and CDR2 LQKENI. The V end was cut by 1 base, the J end by 1 base, with 10 bases between. The CDR3 is 15 amino acids. The CDR3 reads CASSPRRGGQETQYF. The CDR3 bases are TGTGCCAGCTCACCACGTCGGGGTGGCCAAGAGACCCAGTACTTC.

J is TRBJ2-7 and V is TRBV7-8, with a tentative D call TRBD2 (6 bases). V gave up 5 bases and J gave up 3 bases, with 14 bases separating them. Germline V gives CDR1 SGHVS, CDR2 FQNEAQ. The CDR3 spans 14 residues. CDR3 residues: CASSGAGSYYEQYF. CDR3 nucleotides: TGTGCCAGCAGCGGAGCCGGGAGTTACTACGAGCAGTACTTC.

This clone turned up a few times. The rearrangement links TRBV30 to TRBJ1-1; 8 nucleotides align to TRBD1. CDR1 and CDR2 (germline): GTSNPN, SVGIG (reference sequence). The CDR3 contains 11 residues. The ends lost 2 bases at V and 10 bases at J; junction bases unmatched: 3. Here the CDR3 DNA reads TGTGCCTGGAGTCGCGGACAGGGAGCTTTCTTT. This gives the protein CAWSRGQGAFF. Combining the CDR3 with reference TRBV30 and TRBJ1-1 gives the whole variable domain SQTIHQWPATLVQPVGSPLSLECTVEGTSNPNLYWYRQAAGRGLQLLFYSVGIGQISSEVPQNLSASRPQDRQFILSSKKLLLSDSGFYLCAWSRGQGAFFGQGTRLTVV.

The chain couples TRBV11-2 to TRBJ2-7; 7 positions agree with TRBD2. Germline V gives CDR1 SGHAT, CDR2 FQNNGV. CDR3 length equals 15 residues. V lost 5 bases, J lost 1 base, and 8 bases stayed unmatched. CDR3 bases: TGTGCCAGCAGCATCGGGACTAACCCATCCTACGAGCAGTACTTC. Translating it yields CASSIGTNPSYEQYF.

This clone was observed a few times. CDR3 loop: CAISESSNTGELFF. For the CDR3, the DNA is TGTGCCATCAGTGAGTCTTCGAACACCGGGGAGCTGTTTTTT. The rearrangement uses TRBV10-3 and TRBJ2-2; D uncertain. V lost 0 bases, J lost 0 bases, and 2 bases lay in between. The CDR3 length is 14 residues. Germline V gene sequence: CDR1 ENHRY, CDR2 SYGVKD.